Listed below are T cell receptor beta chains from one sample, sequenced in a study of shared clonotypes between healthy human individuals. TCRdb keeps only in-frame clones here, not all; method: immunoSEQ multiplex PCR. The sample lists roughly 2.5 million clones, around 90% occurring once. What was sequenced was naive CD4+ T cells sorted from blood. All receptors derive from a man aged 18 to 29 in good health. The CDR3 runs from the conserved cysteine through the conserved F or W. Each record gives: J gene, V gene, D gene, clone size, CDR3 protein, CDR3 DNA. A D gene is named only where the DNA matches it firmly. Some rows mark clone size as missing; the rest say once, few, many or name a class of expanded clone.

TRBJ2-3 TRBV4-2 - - CASSQEVTTRTDTQYF TGTGCCAGCAGCCAAGAAGTAACTACACGCACAGATACGCAGTATTTT
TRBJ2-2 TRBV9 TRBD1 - CASSARQGAGGELFF TGTGCCAGCAGCGCTCGACAGGGCGCGGGCGGGGAGCTGTTTTTT
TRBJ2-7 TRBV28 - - CASSVGRELWQYF TGTGCCAGCAGTGTCGGCAGGGAATTGTGGCAGTACTTC
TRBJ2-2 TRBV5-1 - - CASSFTSSAANTGELFF TGCGCCAGCAGCTTTACGTCTAGCGCTGCGAACACCGGGGAGCTGTTTTTT
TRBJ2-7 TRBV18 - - CASSPPTSSYEQYF TGTGCCAGCTCACCTCCGACTAGCTCCTACGAGCAGTACTTC
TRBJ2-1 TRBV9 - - CASNVDENNEQFF TGTGCCAGCAATGTAGACGAGAACAATGAGCAGTTCTTC
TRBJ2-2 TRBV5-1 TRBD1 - CASSLPGQGYTGELFF TGCGCCAGCAGCCTCCCGGGACAGGGTTACACCGGGGAGCTGTTTTTT
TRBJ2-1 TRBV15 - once CATSRAGVTDEQFF TGTGCCACCAGTAGGGCAGGGGTAACCGATGAGCAGTTCTTC
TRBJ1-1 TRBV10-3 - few CAISVDRNTEAFF TGTGCCATCAGTGTAGACAGGAACACTGAAGCTTTCTTT
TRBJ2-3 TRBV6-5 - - CASRALDTQYF TGTGCCAGCAGAGCTTTGGATACGCAGTATTTT
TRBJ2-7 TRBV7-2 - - CASSLGRGGVYEQYF TGTGCCAGCAGCTTAGGCAGAGGGGGAGTCTACGAGCAGTACTTC
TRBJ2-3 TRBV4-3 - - CASSRDYRDTQYF TGCGCCAGCAGCCGAGACTACCGCGATACGCAGTATTTT
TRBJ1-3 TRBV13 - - CASSPRTTGTGNTIYF TGTGCCAGCAGCCCCCGGACTACAGGGACTGGAAACACCATATATTTT
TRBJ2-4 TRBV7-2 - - CASSSESALAKNIQYF TGTGCCAGCAGCTCCGAGTCGGCGCTTGCCAAAAACATTCAGTACTTC
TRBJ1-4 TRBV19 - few CASSIASEKLFF TGTGCCAGTAGTATAGCCAGTGAAAAACTGTTTTTT
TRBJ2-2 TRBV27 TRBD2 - CASSSRQRGVTGELFF TGTGCCAGCAGTTCGCGGCAGCGGGGAGTCACCGGGGAGCTGTTTTTT
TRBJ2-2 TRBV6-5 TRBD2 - CASTPGTTDTGELFF TGTGCCAGCACCCCCGGGACTACCGACACCGGGGAGCTGTTTTTT
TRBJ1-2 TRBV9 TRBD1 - CASSARDRGPEGYTF TGTGCCAGCAGCGCCCGGGACAGGGGCCCCGAAGGCTACACCTTC
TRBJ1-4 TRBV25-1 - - CASSLQGTEKLFF TGTGCCAGCAGTCTCCAGGGAACTGAAAAACTGTTTTTT
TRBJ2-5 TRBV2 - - CASSNLETQYF TGTGCCAGCAGTAACTTAGAGACCCAGTACTTC